A selection of T cell receptor beta chains follows, all from one sample in a study of Ad26.COV2.S vaccination and SARS-CoV-2 variants. Only in-frame clones appear in the TCRdb table, and some are missing; sequencing was by immunoSEQ multiplex PCR. The table has around 270,000 clones, roughly 87% seen once. The specimen comprised peripheral blood, sampled in a trial of Ad26.COV2.S vaccine versus placebo. The receptors stem from a person between 18 and 60 years old who received the Ad26.COV2.S COVID-19 vaccine or a placebo. Each CDR3 is given with its conserved first and last residue. The order of the fields is D gene, V gene, clone size, J gene, CDR3 protein, CDR3 DNA. A D gene is named only where the DNA matches it firmly. Rows may omit the clone size; those that give it use once, few, many or a size class.

>TRBD1|TRBV7-3|-|TRBJ1-4
CASSSEQDRGVGEKLFF
TGTGCCAGCAGCTCAGAGCAAGACAGGGGTGTTGGTGAAAAACTGTTTTTT
>-|TRBV6-4|once|TRBJ1-1
CASSVMANTEAFF
TGTGCCAGCAGTGTTATGGCGAACACTGAAGCTTTCTTT
>-|TRBV6-5|once|TRBJ1-3
CASSYSVPSGNTIYF
TGTGCCAGCAGTTACTCAGTGCCCTCTGGAAACACCATATATTTT
>-|TRBV6-5|-|TRBJ1-5
CAGGDPGRNQPQHF
TGTGCCGGGGGGGACCCCGGGCGCAATCAGCCCCAGCATTTT
>-|TRBV19|-|TRBJ1-5
CASSLHISNQPQHF
TGTGCCAGTAGTCTCCATATTAGCAATCAGCCCCAGCATTTT
>-|TRBV9|once|TRBJ1-5
CASSVGASGSQPQHF
TGTGCCAGCAGCGTAGGCGCCTCAGGGAGTCAGCCCCAGCATTTT
>-|TRBV11-2|-|TRBJ1-2
CASSLDPVARVIPIYGYTF
TGTGCCAGCAGCTTAGACCCTGTTGCTCGAGTAATCCCGATCTATGGCTACACCTTC
>-|TRBV19|-|TRBJ1-1
CASSIVPTGVISPEAFF
TGTGCCAGTAGTATAGTGCCGACCGGCGTCATCAGTCCTGAAGCTTTCTTT
>-|TRBV7-9|-|TRBJ2-2
CASSSIPPDGVGELFF
TGTGCCAGCAGCTCCATCCCCCCTGACGGGGTAGGGGAGCTGTTTTTT
>TRBD2|TRBV25-1|-|TRBJ2-5
CASRAGVTETQYF
TGTGCCAGCCGAGCGGGAGTTACAGAGACCCAGTACTTC
>TRBD2|TRBV15|-|TRBJ2-1
CATSPGRGVSLSYNEQFF
TGTGCCACCAGCCCCGGGCGGGGGGTCTCCCTCTCCTACAATGAGCAGTTCTTC
>-|TRBV5-8|-|TRBJ2-5
CASSLPGRNKETQYF
TGTGCCAGCAGCTTGCCGGGAAGGAATAAAGAGACCCAGTACTTC
>-|TRBV9|-|TRBJ2-2
CASSGPGGLNTGELFF
TGTGCCAGCTCGGGCCCAGGGGGGTTGAACACCGGGGAGCTGTTTTTT
>TRBD1|TRBV6-5|-|TRBJ2-7
CATQGGQGFYEQYF
TGTGCCACTCAGGGGGGACAGGGCTTCTACGAGCAGTACTTC
>-|TRBV10-3|-|TRBJ2-1
CAISDGREAQQFF
TGTGCCATCAGTGATGGCAGGGAAGCCCAGCAGTTCTTC
>-|TRBV19|-|TRBJ1-1
CASSPKRKNTEAFF
TGTGCCAGTAGTCCCAAGCGAAAGAACACTGAAGCTTTCTTT
>-|TRBV13|-|TRBJ2-7
CASSSTLRSPGEQYF
TGTGCCAGCAGCTCGACTCTCCGAAGCCCGGGCGAGCAGTACTTC
>-|TRBV6-5|-|TRBJ2-1
CASSYDTLEQFF
TGTGCCAGCAGTTACGATACTCTTGAGCAGTTCTTC
>-|TRBV18|-|TRBJ2-5
CASSRDRQETQYF
TGTGCCAGCTCCAGAGACAGACAAGAGACCCAGTACTTC
>-|TRBV19|-|TRBJ1-2
CASHSLLGQNYGYTF
TGTGCCAGTCACTCCCTTCTGGGGCAGAACTATGGCTACACCTTC
>-|TRBV5-6|-|TRBJ2-2
CASSLLPGSGELFF
TGTGCCAGCAGCTTATTACCGGGATCCGGGGAGCTGTTTTTT
>TRBD1|TRBV5-1|-|TRBJ2-5
CASSKTGTGEETQYF
TGCGCCAGCAGTAAAACCGGGACAGGGGAAGAGACCCAGTACTTC
>-|TRBV6-6|once|TRBJ2-7
CASSYGQSYEQYF
TGTGCCAGCAGTTACGGGCAGAGCTACGAGCAGTACTTC
>-|TRBV7-8|-|TRBJ2-7
CASSLLGGSYEQYF
TGTGCCAGCAGCTTATTAGGGGGATCCTACGAGCAGTACTTC
>-|TRBV11-1|-|TRBJ1-2
CASSKGLSYGYTF
TGTGCCAGCAGTAAGGGCCTTAGCTATGGCTACACCTTC
>-|TRBV18|-|TRBJ1-3
CASSPQAGLSGNTIYF
TGTGCCAGCTCACCACAAGCCGGCCTCTCTGGAAACACCATATATTTT
>-|TRBV6-4|-|TRBJ1-2
CASSKEAGVYGYTF
TGTGCCAGCAGCAAGGAGGCAGGGGTGTATGGCTACACCTTC
>TRBD1|TRBV29-1|-|TRBJ2-7
CSVEGQGIEQYF
TGCAGCGTTGAAGGACAGGGGATTGAGCAGTACTTC
>-|TRBV18|-|TRBJ2-4
CASSQNRDIQYF
TGTGCCAGCTCACAGAATCGGGACATTCAGTACTTC
>TRBD2|TRBV5-5|-|TRBJ2-3
CASSLGLAGFTDTQYF
TGTGCCAGCAGCTTGGGACTAGCGGGGTTCACAGATACGCAGTATTTT
>TRBD1|TRBV2|-|TRBJ1-4
CASSPGTGVVFF
TGTGCCAGCAGCCCCGGGACAGGGGTGGTGTTTTTT